This record looks at one TCR beta chain sequence and its context. This entry is derived from a study of blood T cell repertoires in COVID-19. Study as a whole: Whether acute or convalescent, the COVID-19 samples came from the United States, Italy and Spain. T cells, B-cell-depleted T cells, or PBMCs supplied cDNA or gDNA.

Assay: immunoSEQ multiplex PCR; the TCRdb copy retains only in-frame clones and omits some. The top ten hold more than 10% of the sample, which has about 270,000 clones, roughly nine tenths seen once. Germline CDR1 LNHDA, CDR2 SQIVND (reference sequence). V was shortened by 11 bases and J by 5 bases, with 19 bases between the two germline ends. There are 13 residues in the CDR3. The origin of this receptor is a woman in her 30s with COVID-19, enrolled during active disease. The sequenced material came from peripheral blood. This chain connects TRBV19 to TRBJ2-7, with D tentatively TRBD1 (6 bases). DNA for the CDR3: TGTGCCTCCTCGGTTGGGGGCTCGAACGAGCAGTACTTC. Its protein is CASSVGGSNEQYF.